The clone carrying this T cell receptor (beta chain) was found once. Described time point: pre-treatment baseline. Samples come from before therapy and from week 3 after the first blockade cycle. Patients had no prior systemic cancer treatment, immunosuppressants or other active cancers. The record originates from a study of blood T cell dynamics during melanoma immunotherapy. DNA loading was fixed at about 380 ng for all bulk PBMC samples. Some clones are missing from TCRdb's copy, which holds only in-frame ones; the method was immunoSEQ multiplex PCR. This table has some 20,000 clones, nearly 90% appearing once. Germline V CDR1 and CDR2: LNHDA, SQIVND (reference sequence). This CDR3 is 14 amino acids long. Trimming took 5 bases from V and 7 from J, leaving 15 bases between them.

V gene TRBV19 combines with J gene TRBJ2-1; D remains unclear. The sequence derives from a human donor with melanoma. Sample: blood, taken from a patient treated with checkpoint blockade. The chain's CDR3 is CASSSPGGRNEQFF. The CDR3 DNA sequence: TGTGCCAGTAGTTCACCGGGTGGAAGAAATGAGCAGTTCTTC. The whole variable domain, remainder taken from reference TRBV19 and TRBJ2-1, is DGGITQSPKYLFRKEGQNVTLSCEQNLNHDAMYWYRQDPGQGLRLIYYSQIVNDFQKGDIAEGYSVSREKKESFPLTVTSAQKNPTAFYLCASSSPGGRNEQFFGPGTRLTVL.